The 3 T cell receptor beta chains in this list originate from one sample, sequenced in a study of CD8 T cells in Susac syndrome. RNA was extracted with the RNeasy kit, and a quantity of roughly 0.5 to 1 ug was reverse transcribed using random hexamers. TCRdb redid the calling of the immunoSEQ multiplex PCR reads with MiXCR, one entry per CDR3 protein. This table holds about 190,000 distinct CDR3 sequences, 95% found once. The material sequenced was CD4+ T cells from PBMCs. These receptors were collected from a human donor in good health.

The chain carries TRBV7-8 and TRBJ1-6; D is unclear. The V end was cut by 4 bases, the J end by 9 bases, with 13 bases between. Germline loops: CDR1 SGHVS, CDR2 FQNEAQ. This CDR3 has 14 residues. The CDR3 sequence: CASSSRRLGSPLHF. CDR3 in DNA: TGTGCCAGCAGCTCCCGCAGGCTGGGTTCACCCCTCCACTTT.

This chain connects TRBV12-3 or TRBV12-4 to TRBJ2-7; D is undetermined. Trimming took off 6 bases at V and 3 bases at J, with 9 bases between the two ends. The CDR3 has 12 amino acids. The CDR3, as DNA: TGTGCCAGCAGCCCTCTAGGCTACGAGCAGTACTTC. Amino acid sequence: CASSPLGYEQYF.

The chain combines TRBV11-2 with TRBJ2-4; 9 nucleotides line up with TRBD2. Trimming removed 4 bases from V and 5 bases from J; junction bases left unmatched: 6. Per germline, CDR1 SGHAT and CDR2 FQNNGV. This CDR3 has 15 residues. CDR3 nucleotide sequence: TGTGCCAGCAGCTATAGCGGGAGTCCCGAAAACATTCAGTACTTC. It codes for CASSYSGSPENIQYF. The whole variable domain, remainder taken from reference TRBV11-2 and TRBJ2-4, is EAGVAQSPRYKIIEKRQSVAFWCNPISGHATLYWYQQILGQGPKLLIQFQNNGVVDDSQLPKDRFSAERLKGVDSTLKIQPAKLEDSAVYLCASSYSGSPENIQYFGAGTRLSVL.